This TCR beta chain was documented in a study of control samples from healthy donors and cancer patients. This CDR3 spans 13 amino acids. CDR1 is SNHLY and CDR2 is FYNNEI in the germline V gene. The junction had 2 bases not matched to a gene; V was cut back by 6 bases and J by 3 bases. The protocol was immunoSEQ multiplex PCR, while the TCRdb copy is restricted to in-frame clones and leaves out a portion. The table records about 180,000 clones, 90% to 95% of them present only once. The receptor was derived from a man aged 25 to 40 in good health. The chain recombines TRBV2 with TRBJ1-1; TRBD1 aligns across 9 bases. Sequencing used blood. CDR3 residues: CASRGDRDTEAFF. CDR3 DNA: TGTGCCAGCAGGGGGGACAGGGACACTGAAGCTTTCTTT.